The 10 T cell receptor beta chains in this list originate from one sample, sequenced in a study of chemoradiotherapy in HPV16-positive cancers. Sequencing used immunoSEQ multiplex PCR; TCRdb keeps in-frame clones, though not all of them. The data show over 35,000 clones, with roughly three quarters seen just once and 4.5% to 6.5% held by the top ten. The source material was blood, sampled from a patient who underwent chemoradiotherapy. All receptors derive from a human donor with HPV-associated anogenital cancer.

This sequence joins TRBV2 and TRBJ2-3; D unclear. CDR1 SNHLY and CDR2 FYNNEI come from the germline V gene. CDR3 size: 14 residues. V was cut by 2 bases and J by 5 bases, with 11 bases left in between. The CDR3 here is CASSEMLEIDTQYF. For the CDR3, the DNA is TGTGCCAGCAGTGAAATGCTAGAAATAGATACGCAGTATTTT.

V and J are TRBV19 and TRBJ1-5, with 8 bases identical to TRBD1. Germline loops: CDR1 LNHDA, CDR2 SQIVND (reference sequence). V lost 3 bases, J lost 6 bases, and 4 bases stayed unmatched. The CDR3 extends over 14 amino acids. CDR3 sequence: CASSISDRGQPQHF. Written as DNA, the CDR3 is TGTGCCAGTAGTATCTCAGACAGGGGTCAGCCCCAGCATTTT.

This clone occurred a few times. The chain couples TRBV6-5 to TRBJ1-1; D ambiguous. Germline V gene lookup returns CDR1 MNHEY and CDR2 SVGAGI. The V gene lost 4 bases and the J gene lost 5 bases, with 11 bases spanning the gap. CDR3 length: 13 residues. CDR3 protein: CASSFQSWTEAFF. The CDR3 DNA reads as TGTGCCAGCAGTTTTCAAAGTTGGACTGAAGCTTTCTTT.

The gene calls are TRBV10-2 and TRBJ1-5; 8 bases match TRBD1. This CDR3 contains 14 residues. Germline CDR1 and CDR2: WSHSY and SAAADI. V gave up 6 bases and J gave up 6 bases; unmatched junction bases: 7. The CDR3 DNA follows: TGCGCCAGCAGGCCCAGGGGGCGTCTTCAGCCCCAGCATTTT. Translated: CASRPRGRLQPQHF.

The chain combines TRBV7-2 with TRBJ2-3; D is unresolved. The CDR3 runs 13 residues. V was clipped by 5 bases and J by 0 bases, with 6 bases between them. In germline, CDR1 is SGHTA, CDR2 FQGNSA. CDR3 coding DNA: TGTGCCAGCAGCCCACCTAGCACAGATACGCAGTATTTT. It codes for CASSPPSTDTQYF.

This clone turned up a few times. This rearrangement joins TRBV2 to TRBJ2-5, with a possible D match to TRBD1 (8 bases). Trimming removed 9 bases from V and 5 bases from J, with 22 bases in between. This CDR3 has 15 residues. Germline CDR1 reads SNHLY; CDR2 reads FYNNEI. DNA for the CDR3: TGTGCCAGTCCCCCTGACAGGGGAGGGCGGGAGACCCAGTACTTC. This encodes CASPPDRGGRETQYF.

The CDR3 here is CASSYKGGGAGPQHF. In nucleotides, the CDR3 is TGTGCCAGCAGTTACAAGGGTGGAGGAGCAGGGCCCCAGCATTTT. The chain combines TRBV6-5 with TRBJ1-5; D not resolved. This CDR3 is built from 15 residues. The V end was cut by 2 bases, the J end by 9 bases, with 17 bases between. Germline V gene sequence: CDR1 MNHEY, CDR2 SVGAGI.

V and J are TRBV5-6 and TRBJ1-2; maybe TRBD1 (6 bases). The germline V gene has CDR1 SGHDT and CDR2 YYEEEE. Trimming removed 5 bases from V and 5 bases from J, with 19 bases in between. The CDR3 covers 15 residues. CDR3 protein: CASRYFGGAGYGYTF. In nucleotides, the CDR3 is TGTGCCAGCAGGTACTTCGGGGGCGCCGGTTATGGCTACACCTTC.

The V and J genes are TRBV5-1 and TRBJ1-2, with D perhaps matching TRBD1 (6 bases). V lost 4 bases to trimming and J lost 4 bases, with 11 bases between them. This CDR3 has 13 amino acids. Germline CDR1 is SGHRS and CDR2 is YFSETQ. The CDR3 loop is CASSTDSSYGYTF. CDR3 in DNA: TGCGCCAGCAGCACGGACAGCTCCTATGGCTACACCTTC.

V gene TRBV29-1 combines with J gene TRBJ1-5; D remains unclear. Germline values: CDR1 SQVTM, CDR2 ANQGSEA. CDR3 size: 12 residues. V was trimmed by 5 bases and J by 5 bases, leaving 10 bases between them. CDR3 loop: CSVREGDQPQHF. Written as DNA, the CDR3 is TGCAGCGTTCGGGAGGGAGATCAGCCCCAGCATTTT.